The present entry profiles one T cell receptor (beta chain) with its context. This CDR3 spans 16 amino acids. The ends lost 0 bases at V and 4 bases at J; junction bases unmatched: 4. Germline-derived CDR1 and CDR2 are ENHRY and SYGVKD. These data are taken from a study of shared T cell receptors in the human thymus. The repertoire was sequenced with immunoSEQ multiplex PCR; TCRdb's copy has only in-frame clones and lacks some. The table lists over 450,000 clones, approximately 80% of them singletons, with roughly 0.013% in the top ten. These data were also filed under a second study, of human thymus T cells.

The sequenced sample consisted of thymocytes. This clonotype was obtained from a boy under two years old with a congenital heart defect. This sequence joins TRBV10-3 and TRBJ2-1; 9 bases are shared with TRBD2. The CDR3 coding sequence is TGTGCCATCAGTGAGTCCGCTAGCGGGATATACAATGAGCAGTTCTTC. Residues: CAISESASGIYNEQFF.